This T cell receptor (beta chain) derives from a study of T cell repertoires in cytomegalovirus infection. In the study overall: Newly reported HLA-C-restricted and thoroughly characterized HLA-B-restricted CMV epitopes were employed. Public TCR beta signatures provided an indication of both CMV infection and a matching HLA type.

This clonotype was detected once. Its antigen is not identified. Regarding the study as a whole: CMV-specific HLA-C-restricted TCR beta clonotypes dominated the ex vivo response. Identification of carriers of CMV plus the relevant HLA was achieved through cumulative public TCR beta family frequency.

Germline CDR1 is MGHRA and CDR2 is YSYEKL. The ends were cut back, 2 bases at V and 5 bases at J, with 21 bases in the middle. The CDR3 is made up of 17 amino acids. TCRdb re-called the reads through MiXCR, storing one row per CDR3 protein. The sample consists of approximately 56,000 distinct CDR3 sequences, 15% to 20% of them appearing once. The sequenced sample was CD8+ T cells from cultured PBMCs, obtained from culture after CMV antigen stimulation. The sequence derives from a human donor in good health (CMV status not recorded). Some clones in this sample may be carry-over from other donors' samples. This sequence joins TRBV4-1 and TRBJ2-5, with D possibly TRBD1 on 6 matching bases. The CDR3 here is CASSQPLFRDIGETQYF. The CDR3 DNA is TGCGCCAGCAGCCAACCTCTCTTCCGGGACATCGGGGAGACCCAGTACTTC.